This passage covers 15 T cell receptor beta chains from one sample sequenced in a study of blood T cell repertoires in COVID-19. Some clones are missing from TCRdb's copy, which holds only in-frame ones; the method was immunoSEQ multiplex PCR. The sample includes under 300,000 clones, about 89% of them seen just once. Sequencing input: PBMCs or T cells enriched from blood (not recorded which). Receptor source: a woman aged 18-30 years who had recovered from COVID-19.

The gene calls are TRBV5-4 and TRBJ2-5, with TRBD2 matching 11 bases. Trimming at V came to 2 bases and at J to 6 bases, leaving 3 bases not matched to a gene. The CDR3 covers 14 residues. Germline V CDR1 and CDR2: SGHNT, YYREEE (reference sequence). The CDR3 nucleotides are TGTGCCAGCAGCTTAACTAGCGGGGGACAGACCCAGTACTTC. This encodes CASSLTSGGQTQYF. Filled out from reference TRBV5-4 and TRBJ2-5, the complete variable domain reads ETGVTQSPTHLIKTRGQQVTLRCSSQSGHNTVSWYQQALGQGPQFIFQYYREEENGRGNFPPRFSGLQFPNYSSELNVNALELDDSALYLCASSLTSGGQTQYFGPGTRLLVL.

The genes are TRBV3-1 (or the pseudogene TRBV3-2) and TRBJ1-3, with D uncertain. The germline V gene has CDR1 LGHDT and CDR2 YNNKEL (reference sequence). Deletions cut 1 base from V and 3 bases from J, with 7 bases between. CDR3 size: 14 residues. The CDR3 sequence: CASSQVAHGNTIYF. In nucleotides, the CDR3 is TGTGCCAGCAGCCAAGTTGCGCATGGAAACACCATATATTTT.

CDR3 nucleotides: TGTGCCACCAGCCGGGACAGGCGAAGGGGAAAACTGTTTTTT. It codes for CATSRDRRRGKLFF. The V gene is TRBV15, the J gene TRBJ1-4; 8 bases match TRBD1. The germline gives CDR1 LNHNV, CDR2 YYDKDF (reference sequence). The CDR3 runs to 14 residues. The ends lost 5 bases at V and 10 bases at J; junction bases unmatched: 9.

This chain links TRBV28 with TRBJ2-7, with 8 bases identical to TRBD1. The germline V gene has CDR1 MDHEN and CDR2 SYDVKM. With V trimmed by 2 bases and J by 5 bases, 5 bases remained unmatched. CDR3 size: 14 residues. CDR3 sequence: CASSLMQGADEQYF. DNA of the CDR3: TGTGCCAGCAGTTTAATGCAGGGGGCCGACGAGCAGTACTTC.

The chain joins TRBV9 to TRBJ2-5; a weak D match, TRBD2 (6 bases). The CDR3 consists of 14 residues. Trimming cost V 7 bases and J 4 bases, with 17 bases left between them. Per germline, CDR1 SGDLS and CDR2 YYNGEE. The CDR3 sequence is CASSSTAEGETQYF. In DNA form, the CDR3 reads TGTGCCAGCTCTTCGACGGCGGAGGGAGAGACCCAGTACTTC.

The V gene is TRBV30, the J gene TRBJ1-1, with D unclear. This CDR3 contains 12 residues. CDR1 GTSNPN and CDR2 SVGIG come from the germline V gene (reference sequence). V shed 6 bases and J shed 6 bases, with 14 bases lying between them. The CDR3 is CACGGSNPEAFF. The CDR3 DNA reads as TGTGCCTGTGGCGGCTCCAACCCTGAAGCTTTCTTT.

This chain connects TRBV28 to TRBJ2-6; D unclear. CDR3 length equals 15 residues. Per the germline V gene, CDR1 is MDHEN and CDR2 is SYDVKM. V gave up 1 base and J gave up 4 bases, with 8 bases separating them. CDR3 region: CASSLSGHGANVLTF. The CDR3 nucleotides read TGTGCCAGCAGTTTATCTGGGCACGGGGCCAACGTCCTGACTTTC.

The chain has TRBV24-1 and TRBJ2-1, with 11 bases aligning to TRBD2. Germline trimming cut 4 bases from V and 3 bases from J; bases unmatched to any gene: 7. Germline V gene sequence: CDR1 KGHDR, CDR2 SFDVKD. There are 17 residues in the CDR3. For the CDR3, the DNA is TGTGCCACCAGTGACAGATCACTAGCGGGGGTCTACAATGAGCAGTTCTTC. Residues: CATSDRSLAGVYNEQFF.

J is TRBJ2-1 and V is TRBV25-1; 7 nucleotides align to TRBD2. The CDR3 contains 17 residues. The V gene's germline CDR1 is MGHDK and CDR2 SYGVNS. With V trimmed by 5 bases and J by 3 bases, 13 bases remained unmatched. CDR3 nucleotides: TGTGCCAGCAGTCAGGGAGGGGTCGAGGGCTACTACAATGAGCAGTTCTTC. Protein product: CASSQGGVEGYYNEQFF.

The chain recombines TRBV7-9 with TRBJ1-2; tentatively, D is TRBD1 (5 bases). CDR3 length: 12 amino acids. Deletions cut 8 bases from V and 7 bases from J, with 14 bases between. Germline lookup yields CDR1 SEHNR and CDR2 FQNEAQ (reference sequence). In DNA form, the CDR3 reads TGTGCCAGCGGAGGGACTGCTGCTGGCTACACCTTC. Protein: CASGGTAAGYTF. Full variable domain (missing parts from reference TRBV7-9 and TRBJ1-2): DTGVSQNPRHKITKRGQNVTFRCDPISEHNRLYWYRQTLGQGPEFLTYFQNEAQLEKSRLLSDRFSAERPKGSFSTLEIQRTEQGDSAMYLCASGGTAAGYTFGSGTRLTVV.

This clone appeared once. This chain joins TRBV7-3 and TRBJ2-3; the match to TRBD2 covers 8 bases. CDR1 is SGHTA, CDR2 FQGTGA, per germline. Losses at the gene ends were 5 bases for V and 3 bases for J; bases not matched to a gene: 16. The CDR3 runs to 18 residues. The CDR3 DNA sequence: TGTGCCAGCAGCCAAAAGGTTCTAGCGGGTGGTTCTACAGATACGCAGTATTTT. Its protein product is CASSQKVLAGGSTDTQYF.

This sequence joins TRBV29-1 and TRBJ1-4; 9 bases are a match to TRBD1. Looked up from germline, CDR1 is SQVTM and CDR2 is ANQGSEA. This CDR3 has 12 residues. The V and J ends lost 6 bases and 5 bases, in that order; junction bases with no gene match: 1. CDR3 amino acids: CSVGTGNEKLFF. The CDR3 DNA sequence: TGCAGCGTAGGGACAGGGAATGAAAAACTGTTTTTT.

This clone appeared once. The chain carries TRBV6-1 and TRBJ1-2; D is unclear. CDR1 and CDR2 from the germline V gene are MNHNS and SASEGT. The CDR3 covers 17 residues. With 4 bases removed from V and 6 bases from J, the gap between germline ends came to 24 bases. CDR3: CASSASDYRPRTHGYTF. The CDR3 coding sequence is TGTGCCAGCAGTGCATCCGACTACCGGCCCCGCACCCATGGCTACACCTTC.

The rearrangement uses TRBV15 and TRBJ1-1; 9 bases map to TRBD1. This CDR3 comprises 16 residues. Trimming removed 1 base from V and 6 bases from J; junction bases left unmatched: 9. In germline, CDR1 is LNHNV, CDR2 YYDKDF (reference sequence). The CDR3, as DNA: TGTGCCACCAGCAGAGGTAATACAGGGGGCGTAGCTGAAGCTTTCTTT. It specifies CATSRGNTGGVAEAFF.

The rearrangement links TRBV7-2 to TRBJ1-6; D remains unclear. Germline V gives CDR1 SGHTA, CDR2 FQGNSA. CDR3 length: 15 residues. Between the trimmed V and J ends, which lost 5 bases and 4 bases, there was a span of 12 bases. This chain's CDR3 is CASSALGVYNSPLHF. DNA of the CDR3: TGTGCCAGCAGCGCCCTCGGGGTTTATAATTCACCCCTCCACTTT. The whole variable domain, remainder taken from reference TRBV7-2 and TRBJ1-6, is GAGVSQSPSNKVTEKGKDVELRCDPISGHTALYWYRQSLGQGLEFLIYFQGNSAPDKSGLPSDRFSAERTGGSVSTLTIQRTQQEDSAVYLCASSALGVYNSPLHFGNGTRLTVT.